This is a list of T cell receptor beta chains from one sample in a study of patients and donors after allogeneic stem cell transplantation. One entry per CDR3 protein results from TCRdb running MiXCR on the RT-PCR reads. The sample yields around 150,000 distinct CDR3 sequences, approximately 37% seen once. Sequencing was done on a sample of blood, either unsorted or a sorted T cell fraction (not recorded which). The source is a human donor who was either an allogeneic HSCT recipient or a stem cell or donor lymphocyte infusion donor (not recorded which). It is not recorded whose cells these are; they may come from a transplant donor. Each CDR3 is given with its conserved first and last residue. D genes are given only for firm matches. Clone size is not always given. Where it is, it says once, few, many or a class for expanded clones.

V gene,J gene,D gene,clone size,CDR3 protein,CDR3 DNA
TRBV28,TRBJ1-4,-,few,CASSLEAGEATNEKLFF,TGTGCCAGCAGTTTAGAGGCAGGGGAGGCAACTAATGAAAAACTGTTTTTT
TRBV7-9,TRBJ1-6,-,-,CASSWTAATSYNSPLHF,TGTGCCAGCAGCTGGACGGCAGCAACTTCCTATAATTCACCCCTCCACTTT
TRBV5-1,TRBJ1-6,-,-,CASSWDRRSYNSPLHF,TGCGCCAGCAGCTGGGACCGCCGCTCCTATAATTCACCCCTCCACTTT
TRBV12-3/TRBV12-4,TRBJ2-3,TRBD1,-,CASSTGTGDGVLFTDTQYF,TGTGCCAGCAGCACCGGGACAGGGGACGGCGTACTGTTCACAGATACGCAGTATTTT
TRBV27,TRBJ1-2,-,-,CASSLSGNNGYTF,TGTGCCAGCAGTTTATCGGGGAATAATGGCTACACCTTC
TRBV6-2/TRBV6-3,TRBJ1-1,TRBD1,few,CASIWRTGIMRNTEAFF,TGTGCCAGCATCTGGAGGACAGGGATAATGAGGAACACTGAAGCTTTCTTT
TRBV7-9,TRBJ1-2,-,-,CASSLGNPGGYTF,TGTGCCAGCAGCTTAGGGAATCCTGGGGGCTACACCTTC
TRBV5-1,TRBJ1-2,-,few,CASSKPPGYGYTF,TGCGCCAGCAGCAAGCCCCCGGGCTATGGCTACACCTTC
TRBV5-1,TRBJ1-2,-,few,CASWEGYGYTF,TGCGCCAGCTGGGAAGGCTATGGCTACACCTTC
TRBV5-5,TRBJ2-1,TRBD2,few,CASSSGLAGGHNEQFF,TGTGCCAGCAGCTCCGGACTAGCGGGGGGACACAATGAGCAGTTCTTC
TRBV7-9,TRBJ2-5,-,-,CASSSHWVQETQYF,TGTGCCAGCAGCTCCCACTGGGTCCAAGAGACCCAGTACTTC
TRBV9,TRBJ1-4,-,few,CASSAGRGGREKLFF,TGTGCCAGCAGCGCCGGTCGGGGCGGGAGGGAAAAACTGTTTTTT
TRBV29-1,TRBJ2-7,-,-,CSVARQTGLPSYEQYF,TGCAGCGTAGCCCGACAAACAGGACTCCCATCCTACGAGCAGTACTTC
TRBV20-1,TRBJ2-5,-,-,CSARAGRETQYF,TGCAGTGCTAGAGCAGGCCGCGAGACCCAGTACTTC
TRBV12-3/TRBV12-4,TRBJ2-5,-,-,CASSSGRPRRETQYF,TGTGCCAGCAGCTCCGGCCGCCCGAGGCGAGAGACCCAGTACTTC
TRBV28,TRBJ1-5,-,many,CAITPTSNQPQHF,TGTGCCATAACTCCCACTAGCAATCAGCCCCAGCATTTT
TRBV6-5,TRBJ2-5,TRBD1,-,CASRPPGQERVTQYF,TGTGCCAGCAGACCTCCGGGACAGGAGCGAGTAACCCAGTACTTC
TRBV7-9,TRBJ1-6,-,few,CASSLTRGPPLHF,TGTGCCAGCAGCCTCACCCGGGGGCCACCCCTCCACTTT
TRBV29-1,TRBJ1-1,-,-,CSVRGPGDTEAFF,TGCAGCGTACGAGGGCCAGGGGACACTGAAGCTTTCTTT
TRBV7-2,TRBJ1-4,-,-,CASSSRRGEKLFF,TGTGCCAGCAGCTCCCGGAGGGGGGAAAAACTGTTTTTT
TRBV20-1,TRBJ2-2,-,-,CSASGLVTGELFF,TGCAGTGCTTCGGGACTTGTCACCGGGGAGCTGTTTTTT
TRBV3-1,TRBJ1-1,TRBD1,-,CASSHATGTEAFF,TGTGCCAGCAGCCACGCGACAGGGACTGAAGCTTTCTTT
TRBV6-5,TRBJ2-5,-,-,CASSYGGSPSPRETQYF,TGTGCCAGCAGTTACGGAGGCAGCCCCTCCCCACGAGAGACCCAGTACTTC
TRBV6-2/TRBV6-3,TRBJ1-1,-,-,CASTTDYLAFF,TGTGCCAGCACCACCGACTATCTGGCTTTCTTT